This record covers a single T cell receptor beta chain. Its target is not known. Treatment denoted: oral pan-JAK inhibitor, 5-10 mg twice daily. This record belongs to a study of CD8+ T cells in alopecia areata. Study results and limitations: Scalp sequencing captures resident alphabeta T cells of normal skin too. Expanded CD8+ clones among the top 100, as well as scalp clonality, were significantly decreased by tofacitinib.

Extracted from the samples, RNA was reverse transcribed into cDNA to serve as the sequencing template. Generated by immunoSEQ multiplex PCR, the TCRdb table keeps only in-frame clones and is missing some. The profile covers about 180,000 clones, with about 61% appearing a single time and 16% taken by the ten largest. This receptor was taken from a human donor with alopecia areata. This material consisted of CD4+ T cells sorted from blood, taken at approximately week 55, from a patient treated with tofacitinib.

CDR3 bases: TGTGCCAGCAGCCGGACACCCGGGACAGGGACGAGCTACGAGCAGTACTTC. This translates into CASSRTPGTGTSYEQYF. The chain combines TRBV7-8 with TRBJ2-7; 9 bases map to TRBD1. The germline V gene encodes CDR1 SGHVS and CDR2 FQNEAQ. The V segment lost 5 bases and the J segment 3 bases; nucleotides outside the gene matches: 14. The CDR3 is 17 amino acids.